A selection of T cell receptor beta chains follows, all from one sample in a study of post-analysis software for immune sequencing data. TCRdb fed the PCR reads into MiXCR, producing one record per CDR3 protein. Seen here are roughly 540,000 distinct CDR3 sequences, 34% observed once, and the top ten hold less than 6%. The source material was blood. Receptor source: a girl aged 2-17 years with multiple sclerosis. Each CDR3 is given without its conserved first and last residue.

J | V | CDR3
TRBJ2-3 | TRBV9 | ASSVTTSGGTDTQY
TRBJ2-1 | TRBV2 | ASGTASGSRNNEQF
TRBJ1-1 | TRBV6-1 | ASGRMTGTEAF
TRBJ2-3 | TRBV5-1 | ASSLGGAASTDTQY
TRBJ1-4 | TRBV20-1 | SAGPPTETEKLF
TRBJ1-3 | TRBV7-9 | ASSLAYGEGNTIY
TRBJ2-1 | TRBV3-1 | ASSHPPVAGGQYGQF
TRBJ1-1 | TRBV9 | ASSPRDSLRAEAF
TRBJ2-3 | TRBV7-9 | ASRGPGLDTDTQY
TRBJ1-5 | TRBV29-1 | SGLGTAGFQPQH
TRBJ2-1 | TRBV28 | ASSRSEDNISDEQF
TRBJ1-1 | TRBV29-1 | SVSGPSGNTEAF
TRBJ1-6 | TRBV7-6 | ASSLQGLLDSPLH
NA | TRBV20-1 | SARAGGWETQY
TRBJ2-7 | TRBV11-2 | ASSLLMVRGDTQY
TRBJ1-4 | TRBV5-6 | ASSLGTVNEKLF
TRBJ2-7 | TRBV4-1 | ASSQDQGRGIYEQY
TRBJ2-5 | TRBV27 | ASSSYGGSETQY
NA | TRBV20-1 | SARTRDRGVPYEQY
TRBJ1-2 | TRBV10-3 | AISESTGRSYGYT
TRBJ2-5 | TRBV10-2 | ASSEWAVQETQY
TRBJ2-1 | TRBV6-5 | ASSYSGLAGGPNEQF
TRBJ1-1 | TRBV2 | ASSQETGTGTTEAF
TRBJ2-3 | TRBV5-6 | ASSLDGLAGGSTDTQY
TRBJ2-3 | TRBV18 | ASSPSKTASTDTQY
TRBJ2-7 | TRBV10-3 | AIRAGTESEQY
TRBJ1-1 | TRBV7-9 | ASNPTDGARAF
TRBJ2-7 | TRBV28 | ASSSSFTYEQY
TRBJ2-5 | TRBV6-6 | ASRETGFETQY
TRBJ2-1 | TRBV12-5 | ASGLVGGGRDYEQF
TRBJ2-7 | TRBV12-3/TRBV12-4 | ASSLGWSIGTGAIYEQY
TRBJ2-3 | TRBV20-1 | SARLTDTDTQY
TRBJ2-1 | TRBV18 | ASSPLGDEQF
TRBJ1-5 | TRBV29-1 | SVGLQGNQPQH
TRBJ2-3 | TRBV6-6 | ASSYSAGGWNTQY
TRBJ2-1 | TRBV15 | ATSREGAGRYNEQF
TRBJ2-7 | TRBV29-1 | SVNGGQGQAYEQY
TRBJ1-1 | TRBV10-3 | AISESAGGTEAF
TRBJ1-1 | TRBV14 | ASSQESWTEAF
TRBJ1-2 | TRBV6-9 | ASSYPQAGYGYT
TRBJ2-5 | TRBV6-5 | ASSYYRVAVETQY
TRBJ2-3 | TRBV29-1 | SVESVTDTQY